A few counts support the clone carrying this T cell receptor (beta chain). What it binds is not known. V was clipped by 6 bases and J by 5 bases, with 12 bases between them. Germline lookup yields CDR1 LNHDA and CDR2 SQIVND (reference sequence). The CDR3 loop spans 13 amino acids. This specimen belongs to a study of CD4 T cells in relation to SARS-CoV-2 and coronaviruses. More than 7.5 x 10^4 naive or memory CD4+ cells were cultured with CEF peptides for under 12 days. Using immunoSEQ multiplex PCR, the repertoire was profiled, and TCRdb retains in-frame clones only, with some absent. The repertoire includes some 40,000 clones, around 77% of them detected once, and over 20% sits in the top ten.

This receptor was obtained from an adult with COVID-19. V gene TRBV19 combines with J gene TRBJ2-3; maybe TRBD1 (6 bases). Material for sequencing was memory CD4+ T cells from PBMCs, cultured in vitro. CDR3 DNA sequence: TGTGCCAGTAGCACAGGGTATGGAGATACGCAGTATTTT. Residues: CASSTGYGDTQYF.